The 27 T cell receptor beta chains below come from one sample, sequenced in a study of blood T cell repertoires in COVID-19. Some clones are missing from TCRdb's copy, which holds only in-frame ones; the method was immunoSEQ multiplex PCR. The sample consists of roughly 80,000 clones, about four fifths of them appearing once. The source material was peripheral blood. These TCRs come from a human donor in a cohort sampled during active COVID-19.

This clone was picked up one time. The V call is TRBV9, the J call TRBJ2-2; perhaps TRBD2 as D (6 bases). This CDR3 spans 14 amino acids. V was shortened by 8 bases and J by 0 bases, with 11 bases between the two germline ends. Looked up from germline, CDR1 is SGDLS and CDR2 is YYNGEE. The DNA for the CDR3 is TGTGCCAGAACAAAGCGGGCGAACACCGGGGAGCTGTTTTTT. Translation: CARTKRANTGELFF.

V is TRBV27 and J is TRBJ2-5; 14 positions match TRBD2. Per germline, CDR1 MNHEY and CDR2 SMNVEV (reference sequence). This CDR3 contains 15 residues. Unmatched junction bases numbered 6, after V lost 5 bases and J lost 7 bases. The CDR3 nucleotides read TGTGCCAGCAGTGGGACTAGCGGGGGCTTAAGGACCCAGTACTTC. This gives the protein CASSGTSGGLRTQYF.

The V call is TRBV27, the J call TRBJ2-3; D remains ambiguous. CDR3 length: 14 amino acids. The germline V gene has CDR1 MNHEY and CDR2 SMNVEV (reference sequence). V was trimmed by 1 base and J by 0 bases, leaving 5 bases between them. The CDR3 coding sequence is TGTGCCAGCAGTTTATTCCGGAGCACAGATACGCAGTATTTT. This gives the protein CASSLFRSTDTQYF.

This clone was observed once. The chain employs TRBV6-5 and TRBJ2-1, with 10 bases that match TRBD1. Trimming at V came to 5 bases and at J to 5 bases, leaving 6 bases not matched to a gene. The germline V gene encodes CDR1 MNHEY and CDR2 SVGAGI. This CDR3 is built from 15 residues. The CDR3: CASSPWTGGNNEQFF. The CDR3 nucleotides are TGTGCCAGCAGTCCCTGGACAGGGGGTAACAATGAGCAGTTCTTC.

This chain uses TRBV2 with TRBJ1-1; the D is unclear. Looked up from germline, CDR1 is SNHLY and CDR2 is FYNNEI. CDR3 length: 16 residues. Trimming took off 1 base at V and 5 bases at J, with 17 bases between the two ends. As DNA, the CDR3 is TGTGCCAGCAGTGAAGATGGGGAGGGTACCGCAACTGAAGCTTTCTTT. It translates to CASSEDGEGTATEAFF.

This chain connects TRBV28 to TRBJ2-3; 11 bases are shared with TRBD2. CDR1 and CDR2 (germline): MDHEN, SYDVKM. Trimming took 8 bases from V and 5 from J; bases not matched to a gene: 9. The length of the CDR3 is 15 residues. The CDR3 sequence is CASLLAGDTGDTQYF. DNA for the CDR3: TGTGCCAGCCTACTAGCGGGAGATACCGGAGATACGCAGTATTTT.

The V gene is TRBV6-5, the J gene TRBJ2-5; TRBD1 matches 7 bases. With 6 bases clipped from V and 4 bases from J, the junction kept 8 bases outside the gene matches. The CDR3 spans 14 residues. Germline V gene lookup returns CDR1 MNHEY and CDR2 SVGAGI. The CDR3 DNA sequence: TGTGCCAGCAGGACAACAGGGGCCGGAGAGACCCAGTACTTC. It encodes CASRTTGAGETQYF.

This clone was seen only a few times. The rearrangement uses TRBV13 and TRBJ2-7; D call uncertain. V lost 2 bases to trimming and J lost 2 bases, with 7 bases between them. CDR1 PRHDT and CDR2 FYEKMQ come from the germline V gene (reference sequence). There are 13 residues in the CDR3. CDR3 sequence reads: CASSLNNAYEQYF. Written as DNA, the CDR3 is TGTGCCAGCAGCTTAAACAATGCCTACGAGCAGTACTTC.

J is TRBJ2-7 and V is TRBV5-6; no reliable D call. Germline V gives CDR1 SGHDT, CDR2 YYEEEE. The CDR3 extends over 12 amino acids. Trimming took 3 bases from V and 0 from J, leaving 4 bases between them. The CDR3 DNA sequence: TGTGCCAGCAGCTACAGCTCCTACGAGCAGTACTTC. Amino acids: CASSYSSYEQYF.

This clone was recorded a few times. The V gene is TRBV3-1 (or the pseudogene TRBV3-2), the J gene TRBJ1-1, with no clear D. The germline V and J ends were trimmed by 3 bases and 11 bases, with 16 bases remaining between them. The CDR3 runs 13 residues. The V gene's germline CDR1 is LGHDT and CDR2 YNNKEL (reference sequence). As DNA, the CDR3 is TGTGCCAGCAGCCAGTCTTCCGGGTTCGTGGCTTTCTTT. Its protein product is CASSQSSGFVAFF.

V is TRBV5-1 and J is TRBJ2-4, with TRBD2 matching over 15 bases. Germline V CDR1 and CDR2: SGHRS, YFSETQ. The CDR3 has 20 residues. With 4 bases clipped from V and 0 bases from J, the junction kept 11 bases outside the gene matches. The CDR3 coding sequence is TGCGCCAGCAGCCCAGTCCCGGGACTAGCGGGGGGCACAGCCAAAAACATTCAGTACTTC. This codes for CASSPVPGLAGGTAKNIQYF.

This chain links TRBV18 with TRBJ1-5; possible D gene TRBD1, 6 bases. CDR1 is KGHSH, CDR2 LQKENI, per germline. There are 16 residues in the CDR3. Trimming took off 5 bases at V and 0 bases at J, with 14 bases between the two ends. The CDR3 DNA is TGTGCCAGCTCATCGCGACAGGATCGTAGCAATCAGCCCCAGCATTTT. Its translation is CASSSRQDRSNQPQHF.

The V gene is TRBV5-4, the J gene TRBJ1-1, with 7 bases fitting TRBD1. The CDR3 consists of 15 residues. The ends lost 4 bases at V and 0 bases at J; junction bases unmatched: 6. CDR1 SGHNT and CDR2 YYREEE come from the germline V gene (reference sequence). In DNA form, the CDR3 reads TGTGCCAGCAGCAGGACAGGCCCTATGAACACTGAAGCTTTCTTT. Its translation is CASSRTGPMNTEAFF.

The chain uses TRBV6-6 and TRBJ2-7; 14 positions agree with TRBD2. Germline CDR1 and CDR2: MNHNY and SVGAGI (reference sequence). CDR3 length: 16 amino acids. Trimming at V came to 5 bases and at J to 7 bases, leaving 10 bases not matched to a gene. As DNA, the CDR3 is TGTGCCAGCAGTCCCGGACTAGCGGGAGGTCCTGGGGAGCAGTACTTC. Translated, it gives CASSPGLAGGPGEQYF.

The CDR3 here is CASSLRAGSYEQYF. DNA of the CDR3: TGTGCCAGCAGCTTAAGGGCTGGCTCCTACGAGCAGTACTTC. The chain employs TRBV7-3 and TRBJ2-7; D gene uncertain. The CDR3 is made up of 14 amino acids. Trimming took off 1 base at V and 0 bases at J, with 7 bases between the two ends. Germline V gene sequence: CDR1 SGHTA, CDR2 FQGTGA. Full variable domain (remainder filled in from reference TRBV7-3 and TRBJ2-7): GAGVSQTPSNKVTEKGKYVELRCDPISGHTALYWYRQSLGQGPEFLIYFQGTGAADDSGLPNDRFFAVRPEGSVSTLKIQRTERGDSAVYLCASSLRAGSYEQYFGPGTRLTVT.

This clone has just one count. The chain's CDR3 is CASRDRGKYDYGYTF. CDR3 in DNA: TGTGCCAGTAGGGACAGGGGAAAATACGACTATGGCTACACCTTC. This chain uses TRBV19 with TRBJ1-2; 9 bases align to TRBD1. The length of the CDR3 is 15 residues. The V gene's germline CDR1 is LNHDA and CDR2 SQIVND (reference sequence). V was pared by 6 bases and J by 3 bases, with 8 bases of the junction left unmatched.

This clone was observed at least ten times. The chain is built from TRBV5-1 and TRBJ2-7, with TRBD2 identical over 11 bases. J lost 7 bases, V lost 4 bases, and 7 bases had no gene match. Per germline, CDR1 SGHRS and CDR2 YFSETQ. The CDR3 extends over 14 amino acids. The CDR3 DNA sequence: TGCGCCAGCAGCGAGGAAGCTAGCGGGAGGGAGCAGTACTTC. This translates into CASSEEASGREQYF. Looking up the rest from reference TRBV5-1 and TRBJ2-7 gives the full variable domain: KAGVTQTPRYLIKTRGQQVTLSCSPISGHRSVSWYQQTPGQGLQFLFEYFSETQRNKGNFPGRFSGRQFSNSRSEMNVSTLELGDSALYLCASSEEASGREQYFGPGTRLTVT.

The J gene is TRBJ1-4, the V gene TRBV28; TRBD1 aligns across 7 bases. This CDR3 has 15 residues. CDR1 MDHEN and CDR2 SYDVKM come from the germline V gene. Unmatched junction bases numbered 4, after V lost 1 base and J lost 5 bases. The chain's CDR3 is CASSLSTGQNEKLFF. The CDR3 region has the DNA TGTGCCAGCAGTTTATCGACAGGGCAAAATGAAAAACTGTTTTTT.

This chain joins TRBV7-3 and TRBJ2-5; the match to TRBD2 covers 8 bases. The CDR3 sequence is 14 residues long. CDR1 is SGHTA, CDR2 FQGTGA, per germline. V lost 5 bases, J lost 4 bases, and 6 bases stayed unmatched. CDR3 coding DNA: TGTGCCAGCAGCCTAGGACTAGCTGGAGAGACCCAGTACTTC. It translates to CASSLGLAGETQYF.

The chain carries TRBV3-1 (or the pseudogene TRBV3-2) and TRBJ1-4; D remains ambiguous. Germline V CDR1 and CDR2: LGHDT, YNNKEL (reference sequence). Trimming cost V 1 base and J 0 bases, with 6 bases left between them. The CDR3 contains 15 residues. CDR3 protein: CASSQVSATNEKLFF. CDR3 sequence (DNA): TGTGCCAGCAGCCAAGTCAGTGCAACTAATGAAAAACTGTTTTTT.

This clone was counted only a few times. The gene calls are TRBV2 and TRBJ2-7; maybe TRBD1 (6 bases). The CDR3 consists of 14 residues. Per the germline V gene, CDR1 is SNHLY and CDR2 is FYNNEI. V was cut by 5 bases and J by 7 bases, with 18 bases left in between. The CDR3 DNA follows: TGTGCCAGCAGTCCCGACAGGCAACTACGAGAGCAGTACTTC. This encodes CASSPDRQLREQYF. The whole variable domain, remainder taken from reference TRBV2 and TRBJ2-7, is EPEVTQTPSHQVTQMGQEVILRCVPISNHLYFYWYRQILGQKVEFLVSFYNNEISEKSEIFDDQFSVERPDGSNFTLKIRSTKLEDSAMYFCASSPDRQLREQYFGPGTRLTVT.

V usage is TRBV7-9 and J usage is TRBJ2-2, with TRBD2 matching 7 bases. Trimming at V came to 6 bases and at J to 5 bases, leaving 6 bases not matched to a gene. Germline lookup yields CDR1 SEHNR and CDR2 FQNEAQ (reference sequence). CDR3 size: 14 residues. CDR3 sequence: CASSVSGVTGELFF. The CDR3 nucleotides read TGTGCCAGCAGTGTGAGCGGGGTGACCGGGGAGCTGTTTTTT.

This rearrangement joins TRBV15 to TRBJ2-2, with D tentatively TRBD1 (5 bases). Germline lookup yields CDR1 LNHNV and CDR2 YYDKDF (reference sequence). Trimming took off 2 bases at V and 6 bases at J, with 7 bases between the two ends. The CDR3 totals 13 residues. The CDR3 nucleotides read TGTGCCACCAGCAGACAGGGTCCCGGGGAGCTGTTTTTT. This gives the protein CATSRQGPGELFF.

The chain couples TRBV10-2 to TRBJ1-2, with TRBD1 as a possible D gene (5 bases). CDR1 and CDR2 (germline): WSHSY, SAAADI. V lost 0 bases, J lost 8 bases, and 16 bases lay in between. This CDR3 has 15 amino acids. CDR3 amino acids: CASSESTRGFYGYTF. The CDR3 nucleotides are TGCGCCAGCAGTGAGTCGACTCGGGGGTTTTACGGCTACACCTTC.

This chain connects TRBV28 to TRBJ1-4; TRBD1 agrees at 8 bases. The J segment lost 8 bases and the V segment lost 2 bases, leaving 10 bases of the junction unmatched. Germline V gene lookup returns CDR1 MDHEN and CDR2 SYDVKM. The CDR3 runs to 16 residues. The CDR3 sequence: CASSLPTYRGKEKLFF. The CDR3 region has the DNA TGTGCCAGCAGTTTACCTACCTACAGGGGGAAGGAAAAACTGTTTTTT.

This chain uses TRBV11-2 with TRBJ1-1; D is undetermined. V lost 2 bases and J 3 bases, leaving 7 bases between the germline ends. This CDR3 spans 13 amino acids. In germline, CDR1 is SGHAT, CDR2 FQNNGV. This CDR3 reads CASSLLGYTEAFF. CDR3 bases: TGTGCCAGCAGCTTACTAGGATACACTGAAGCTTTCTTT.

V gene TRBV29-1 combines with J gene TRBJ1-1; 7 bases fit TRBD1. CDR1 and CDR2 (germline): SQVTM, ANQGSEA. The CDR3 totals 13 residues. J gave up 7 bases and V 7 bases, and 12 bases lay outside the gene matches. This CDR3 reads CSANLGQISEAFF. The CDR3, as DNA: TGCAGCGCTAACCTGGGACAGATAAGTGAAGCTTTCTTT.